The T cell receptor beta chain described here comes from a study of blood T cell repertoires in COVID-19. Study-level background: Sources were T cells, B-cell-depleted T cells, or PBMCs; the material itself was cDNA or gDNA.

Method: immunoSEQ multiplex PCR; TCRdb's copy keeps in-frame clones and lacks some. This sample yields 200,000 or so clones, of which roughly 88% are seen a single time; about 18% belongs to the top ten. This receptor was taken from a man aged 45-65 years with COVID-19, enrolled during active disease. Sample: peripheral blood.

The CDR3 is CASKSGTSGKNEQFF. CDR3 DNA sequence: TGTGCCAGCAAATCCGGGACTAGCGGGAAGAATGAGCAGTTCTTC. The rearrangement links TRBV11-2 to TRBJ2-1; 13 bases map to TRBD2. The length of the CDR3 is 15 residues. J was trimmed by 7 bases and V by 7 bases; bases with no gene match: 7. From germline, CDR1 is SGHAT and CDR2 FQNNGV.